One T cell receptor (beta chain) is described in this entry. As processed by the authors: Estimated nucleated cell counts came from reference gene primer amplification. The assay was immunoSEQ multiplex PCR, and TCRdb's table has in-frame clones only and misses some. That table supplies the V and J calls and clone size; D and trimming were determined from the DNA. The sample yields 50,000 to 55,000 clones, just under 90% seen once. These data are taken from a study of blood T cell repertoires in COVID-19. Turning to the study itself: In each case, the material was cDNA or gDNA derived from T cells, B-cell-depleted T cells, or PBMCs.

V shed 2 bases and J shed 5 bases, with 9 bases lying between them. Germline values: CDR1 GTSNPN, CDR2 SVGIG (reference sequence). The CDR3 sequence is 12 residues long. This sequence joins TRBV30 and TRBJ1-1; unclear D gene. Sequencing used peripheral blood. The TCR originated in a man in his forties or fifties with acute or convalescent COVID-19. Here the CDR3 reads CAWSRSRTEAFF. CDR3 in DNA: TGTGCCTGGAGTCGGTCAAGAACTGAAGCTTTCTTT. The full variable domain, in which reference TRBV30 and TRBJ1-1 provide the parts outside the CDR3, is SQTIHQWPATLVQPVGSPLSLECTVEGTSNPNLYWYRQAAGRGLQLLFYSVGIGQISSEVPQNLSASRPQDRQFILSSKKLLLSDSGFYLCAWSRSRTEAFFGQGTRLTVV.